Here is one T cell receptor (beta chain) with its context. Trimming at V came to 0 bases and at J to 7 bases, leaving 2 bases not matched to a gene. Germline loops: CDR1 SGHRS, CDR2 YFSETQ. The CDR3 has 15 residues. The sample comes from a study of blood T cell repertoires in COVID-19. For the study at large: The United States, Italy and Spain supplied acute and convalescent COVID-19 samples. Sources were T cells, B-cell-depleted T cells, or PBMCs; the material itself was cDNA or gDNA.

Original processing notes: For nucleated cells, counts were estimated from reference gene primer amplification. Clones were sequenced by immunoSEQ multiplex PCR, and TCRdb holds only the in-frame ones, with some missing. Clonal size and the V and J genes are those of that table, whereas D and trimming came from the DNA. The repertoire holds more than 95,000 clones, with 83% as singletons. The V and J genes are TRBV5-1 and TRBJ1-6, with 9 bases aligning to TRBD1. The source of this sequence is an elderly man with active or convalescent COVID-19. The material sequenced was peripheral blood. The CDR3 region has the DNA TGCGCCAGCAGCTTGGGGACAGGGGAAAATTCACCCCTCCACTTT. Amino acids: CASSLGTGENSPLHF. Variable domain in full (rest from reference TRBV5-1 and TRBJ1-6): KAGVTQTPRYLIKTRGQQVTLSCSPISGHRSVSWYQQTPGQGLQFLFEYFSETQRNKGNFPGRFSGRQFSNSRSEMNVSTLELGDSALYLCASSLGTGENSPLHFGNGTRLTVT.